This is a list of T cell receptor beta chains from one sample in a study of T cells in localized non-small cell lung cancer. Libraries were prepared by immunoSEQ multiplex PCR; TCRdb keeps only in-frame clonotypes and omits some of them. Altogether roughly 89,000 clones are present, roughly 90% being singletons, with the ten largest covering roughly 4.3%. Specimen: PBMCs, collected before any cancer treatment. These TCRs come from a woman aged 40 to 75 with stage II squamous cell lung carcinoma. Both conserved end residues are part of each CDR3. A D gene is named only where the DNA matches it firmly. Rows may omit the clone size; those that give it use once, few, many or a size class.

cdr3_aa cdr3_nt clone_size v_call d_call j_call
CASSLARAPGNQPQHF TGTGCCAGCAGCTTAGCGCGGGCACCGGGAAATCAGCCCCAGCATTTT - TRBV7-8 - TRBJ1-5
CASSRIMNTEAFF TGTGCCAGCAGTAGGATAATGAACACTGAAGCTTTCTTT - TRBV27 - TRBJ1-1
CASSFDRGEVGGNTIYF TGTGCCAGCAGCTTCGACAGGGGAGAAGTGGGAGGAAACACCATATATTTT - TRBV5-6 TRBD1 TRBJ1-3
CASSPIPRRNTIYF TGCGCCAGCAGCCCAATCCCTCGTCGGAACACCATATATTTT - TRBV5-1 - TRBJ1-3
CASSLGVREYTEAFF TGTGCCAGCAGCTTAGGTGTTCGGGAGTATACTGAAGCTTTCTTT - TRBV7-9 - TRBJ1-1
CASSSGTSDTDTQYF TGTGCCAGCAGTTCCGGGACTAGCGACACAGATACGCAGTATTTT - TRBV6-6 TRBD2 TRBJ2-3
CASSSGRVYGYTF TGTGCCAGCAGTTCCGGCAGGGTCTATGGCTACACCTTC - TRBV28 - TRBJ1-2
CASSYPTAGELFF TGTGCCAGCAGTTACCCGACAGCCGGGGAGCTGTTTTTT - TRBV6-6 - TRBJ2-2
CASTQGLSGNTIYF TGTGCCAGCACCCAGGGACTCTCTGGAAACACCATATATTTT once TRBV5-8 - TRBJ1-3
CASSSRRTGGFQPQHF TGTGCCAGCAGCTCGAGAAGGACAGGGGGGTTTCAGCCCCAGCATTTT - TRBV5-6 TRBD1 TRBJ1-5
CASRAGTAWRETQYF TGTGCCAGCAGAGCCGGGACGGCCTGGAGGGAGACCCAGTACTTC - TRBV6-1 - TRBJ2-5
CASSYGGSLTGELFF TGTGCCAGCAGTTACGGGGGGAGCTTGACCGGGGAGCTGTTTTTT - TRBV6-6 - TRBJ2-2
CASSLGANQPQHF TGTGCCAGCAGCTTAGGAGCCAATCAGCCCCAGCATTTT - TRBV7-6 - TRBJ1-5
CASSYRAEANTGELFF TGTGCCAGCAGTTACAGGGCGGAGGCGAACACCGGGGAGCTGTTTTTT - TRBV6-6 - TRBJ2-2
CASSRTSGPYNEQFF TGTGCCAGCAGCCGTACTAGCGGCCCCTACAATGAGCAGTTCTTC - TRBV6-6 TRBD2 TRBJ2-1
CASSSPRPGQNYGYTF TGTGCCAGCAGTTCCCCTCGACCGGGACAGAACTATGGCTACACCTTC - TRBV6-5 TRBD1 TRBJ1-2
CASSQEVVTGELFF TGTGCCAGTAGTCAGGAGGTGGTCACCGGGGAGCTGTTTTTT - TRBV19 - TRBJ2-2
CAISEVSNQPQHF TGTGCCATCAGTGAGGTGAGCAATCAGCCCCAGCATTTT - TRBV10-3 - TRBJ1-5
CASSLGQGNEQFF TGTGCCAGCAGTTTGGGACAGGGCAATGAGCAGTTCTTC - TRBV28 TRBD1 TRBJ2-1
CATSRARPNTGELFF TGTGCCACCAGCAGGGCCAGGCCAAACACCGGGGAGCTGTTTTTT once TRBV15 - TRBJ2-2
CASTGVGNLAQHF TGTGCCTCCACTGGGGTGGGCAATCTGGCCCAGCATTTT - TRBV28 - TRBJ1-5
CASSPARTGWADTQYF TGTGCCAGCTCACCCGCCAGGACAGGGTGGGCAGATACGCAGTATTTT - TRBV18 TRBD1 TRBJ2-3
CASSQEPGTYEQYF TGTGCCAGCAGCCAAGAGCCTGGGACCTACGAGCAGTACTTC - TRBV14 - TRBJ2-7
CATSFRGLGEAFF TGTGCCACCAGCTTCAGGGGTTTGGGTGAAGCTTTCTTT - TRBV15 - TRBJ1-1
CASSSTLGGYEQYF TGTGCCAGCAGCTCAACTCTGGGGGGCTACGAGCAGTACTTC few TRBV5-6 - TRBJ2-7
CASSFRLAGSTDTQYF TGTGCCAGCAGCTTCCGACTAGCGGGGAGCACAGATACGCAGTATTTT - TRBV11-2 TRBD2 TRBJ2-3
CATSPGGSLPYGYTF TGTGCCACCAGCCCGGGTGGCAGTTTACCCTATGGCTACACCTTC once TRBV15 - TRBJ1-2
CASSQPGRGQTETQYF TGCGCCAGCAGCCAACCCGGCCGGGGACAGACAGAGACCCAGTACTTC - TRBV4-1 TRBD1 TRBJ2-5
CASTPGAYNEQFF TGTGCCAGCACTCCCGGAGCCTACAATGAGCAGTTCTTC - TRBV6-1 - TRBJ2-1
CASSLAGTGGGYTF TGCGCCAGCAGCTTGGCCGGGACAGGGGGCGGCTACACCTTC - TRBV5-1 TRBD1 TRBJ1-2
CSASHNNEAFF TGCAGTGCTTCCCACAACAACGAAGCTTTCTTT few TRBV20-1 - TRBJ1-1
CASSSLLAGGGETQYF TGTGCCAGCAGTTCCCTTTTAGCGGGGGGTGGTGAGACCCAGTACTTC - TRBV28 TRBD2 TRBJ2-5
CASSAGQRDPYGYTF TGTGCCAGCAGCGCGGGACAGAGGGATCCCTATGGCTACACCTTC - TRBV6-6 TRBD1 TRBJ1-2
CASSLPSGSDNEQFF TGTGCCAGCAGCTTACCTAGCGGGTCCGACAATGAGCAGTTCTTC - TRBV7-6 TRBD2 TRBJ2-1
CASSLDQGIPFNSPLHF TGTGCCAGCAGTTTGGATCAGGGGATCCCTTTTAATTCACCCCTCCACTTT - TRBV28 - TRBJ1-6
CASSDGKSNYGYTF TGTGCCAGCAGTGATGGGAAATCGAACTATGGCTACACCTTC - TRBV6-1 - TRBJ1-2
CASSHRRADQETQYF TGTGCCAGCAGCCATCGGCGAGCGGACCAAGAGACCCAGTACTTC - TRBV14 - TRBJ2-5
CSVEERPTNTEAFF TGCAGCGTTGAAGAGCGTCCAACGAACACTGAAGCTTTCTTT - TRBV29-1 - TRBJ1-1
CASRGGERAYEQYF TGTGCCAGCCGAGGGGGGGAGAGGGCCTACGAGCAGTACTTC - TRBV2 - TRBJ2-7
CASSADSNTEAFF TGCGCCAGCAGCGCCGACTCCAACACTGAAGCTTTCTTT - TRBV5-1 - TRBJ1-1
CASSLGTSGTGELFF TGTGCCAGCAGCTTGGGGACTAGCGGCACCGGGGAGCTGTTTTTT - TRBV5-8 TRBD2 TRBJ2-2
CASSLGLVRTNYGYTF TGCGCCAGCAGCTTGGGGTTGGTTAGAACTAACTATGGCTACACCTTC - TRBV5-1 - TRBJ1-2